The entry below describes one TCR beta chain. CDR1 SGHDT and CDR2 YYEEEE come from the germline V gene. The CDR3 has 13 amino acids. Trimming cost V 0 bases and J 7 bases; bases outside gene matches: 3. Clones were read by immunoSEQ multiplex PCR, and TCRdb kept only the in-frame ones, dropping some. The sample holds roughly 170,000 clones, less than 85% seen once. This record belongs to a study of blood T cell repertoires in COVID-19. The source is a man over 45 who had recovered from COVID-19. The gene calls are TRBV5-6 and TRBJ1-2; TRBD1 aligns across 7 bases. Sequencing input: PBMCs or T cells enriched from blood (not recorded which). CDR3 sequence reads: CASSLARQGGYTF. In nucleotides, the CDR3 is TGTGCCAGCAGCTTGGCCCGACAGGGTGGCTACACCTTC.